The rows below give T cell receptor beta chains drawn from one sample of a study of CD8+ T cells in alopecia areata. Clones were sequenced by immunoSEQ multiplex PCR, and TCRdb holds only the in-frame ones, with some missing. The sample holds about 190,000 clones, 50% to 60% seen once. This specimen was CD4+ T cells sorted from blood, taken at week 4, from a patient treated with tofacitinib. Every receptor here comes from a human donor with alopecia areata. The CDR3 runs from the conserved cysteine through the conserved F or W. The D gene is left open where the match is weak. Some rows mark clone size as missing; the rest say once, few, many or name a class of expanded clone.

CDR3	DNA	V	J	size	D
CASSEGQGAGQPQHF	TGTGCCAGCAGTGAAGGCCAGGGGGCCGGCCAGCCCCAGCATTTT	TRBV2	TRBJ1-5	few	TRBD1
CSVGGIFDEQYF	TGCAGCGTTGGTGGGATCTTTGACGAGCAGTACTTC	TRBV29-1	TRBJ2-7	few	.
CASSQDPTGNYGYTF	TGCGCCAGCAGCCAAGACCCGACAGGGAACTATGGCTACACCTTC	TRBV4-3	TRBJ1-2	.	TRBD1
CASSQSGVTQETQYF	TGCGCCAGCAGTCAATCGGGGGTAACTCAAGAGACCCAGTACTTC	TRBV23-1	TRBJ2-5	.	.
CASSFVGDGTDTQYF	TGTGCCAGCAGCTTCGTCGGGGATGGCACAGATACGCAGTATTTT	TRBV11-2	TRBJ2-3	.	.
CAWSEIRTGGLSYNEQFF	TGTGCCTGGAGCGAAATTCGAACGGGAGGGCTCTCCTACAATGAGCAGTTCTTC	TRBV30	TRBJ2-1	.	TRBD2
CSSGGGTQYF	TGCAGCTCGGGCGGGGGGACCCAGTACTTC	TRBV29-1	TRBJ2-5	.	TRBD2
CASLLDYGYTF	TGTGCCAGTCTACTTGACTATGGCTACACCTTC	TRBV28	TRBJ1-2	few	.
CAWGEAGSSYNEQFF	TGTGCCTGGGGGGAGGCCGGAAGCTCCTACAATGAGCAGTTCTTC	TRBV30	TRBJ2-1	.	.
CARTSGFSDTGELFF	TGTGCCAGGACTAGCGGGTTTTCCGACACCGGGGAGCTGTTTTTT	TRBV25-1	TRBJ2-2	.	TRBD2
CATSARTEQETQYF	TGTGCCACCAGCGCCCGGACAGAGCAAGAGACCCAGTACTTC	TRBV15	TRBJ2-5	.	.
CASNSGQHGYTF	TGTGCCAGCAATTCGGGGCAACATGGCTACACCTTC	TRBV28	TRBJ1-2	.	.
CASRVYGQPQHF	TGTGCCAGCAGGGTTTATGGTCAGCCCCAGCATTTT	TRBV10-3	TRBJ1-5	.	.
CASSPARDTGELFF	TGTGCCAGCAGCCCCGCTCGGGACACCGGGGAGCTGTTTTTT	TRBV7-2	TRBJ2-2	once	.
CSASGTANYGYTF	TGCAGCGCCTCCGGGACGGCCAACTATGGCTACACCTTC	TRBV29-1	TRBJ1-2	.	.
CASSAPGEVVYEQFF	TGTGCCAGCAGTGCTCCGGGAGAGGTTGTATATGAGCAGTTCTTC	TRBV6-1	TRBJ2-1	.	.
CAWSEGRQGSYEQYF	TGTGCCTGGAGTGAGGGACGGCAGGGATCCTACGAGCAGTACTTC	TRBV30	TRBJ2-7	.	.
CACLRSGKNIQYF	TGTGCCTGCCTAAGATCAGGCAAAAACATTCAGTACTTC	TRBV30	TRBJ2-4	.	.
CASSLLTRENTEAFF	TGTGCCAGCAGCTTGCTAACCCGGGAGAACACTGAAGCTTTCTTT	TRBV5-4	TRBJ1-1	.	.
CASGTSGATYEQYF	TGTGCCAGCGGGACTAGCGGGGCTACCTACGAGCAGTACTTC	TRBV2	TRBJ2-7	.	TRBD2
CASSAFSGGYQETQYF	TGTGCCAGCAGCGCCTTTAGCGGGGGGTACCAAGAGACCCAGTACTTC	TRBV9	TRBJ2-5	.	TRBD2
CARTKGRDTEAFF	TGTGCCCGCACTAAGGGGAGGGACACTGAAGCTTTCTTT	TRBV30	TRBJ1-1	.	.
CASSVTSGASGELFF	TGTGCCAGCAGCGTAACGTCGGGAGCCTCCGGGGAGCTGTTTTTT	TRBV9	TRBJ2-2	.	.
CASSLGTAQETQYF	TGTGCCAGCAGCTTAGGGACGGCCCAAGAGACCCAGTACTTC	TRBV7-6	TRBJ2-5	.	.
CASSPTSGTDTQYF	TGCGCCAGCAGCCCCACTAGCGGGACAGATACGCAGTATTTT	TRBV5-1	TRBJ2-3	few	TRBD2
CASSEVWSSNQPQHF	TGTGCCAGCAGTGAAGTCTGGAGTAGCAATCAGCCCCAGCATTTT	TRBV2	TRBJ1-5	.	.
CASSPGAGGGTGELFF	TGCGCCAGCAGCCCCGGAGCGGGAGGGGGCACCGGGGAGCTGTTTTTT	TRBV5-1	TRBJ2-2	few	TRBD2
CAWSVRNRATEAFF	TGTGCCTGGAGTGTACGCAATCGGGCCACTGAAGCTTTCTTT	TRBV30	TRBJ1-1	.	.
CASSFLAGGVNEQFF	TGCGCCAGCAGCTTTCTAGCGGGAGGGGTCAATGAGCAGTTCTTC	TRBV5-1	TRBJ2-1	few	TRBD2
CASSLSGYGYTF	TGTGCCAGCAGTCTTTCGGGCTATGGCTACACCTTC	TRBV6-1	TRBJ1-2	.	.
CSVEDRKGKSYEQYF	TGCAGCGTTGAAGATCGCAAAGGCAAATCCTACGAGCAGTACTTC	TRBV29-1	TRBJ2-7	few	.
CASTDRGGGNEQFF	TGTGCCAGCACCGACAGGGGGGGAGGAAATGAGCAGTTCTTC	TRBV7-8	TRBJ2-1	.	TRBD1